The clone carrying this T cell receptor beta chain has a handful of counts. Each CDR3 protein is one row after TCRdb ran MiXCR on the 5' RACE reads. The sample lists a few hundred thousand distinct CDR3 sequences; approximately 14% were seen once. Germline V lookup: CDR1 SGHTA, CDR2 FQGNSA. V was clipped by 4 bases and J by 3 bases, with 16 bases between them. This CDR3 spans 15 amino acids. These data originate in a study of T-cell memory formation after mild COVID-19. Overall study context: Across donors, TCR clusters were largely donor specific.

The TCR was taken from a man between 18 and 29 years old who had mild COVID-19 (a few samples of this study predate the infection). Cell type and time point are not known. The chain employs TRBV7-2 and TRBJ2-7; D may be TRBD1 or TRBD2 (5 bases each). Material: PBMCs or a T cell subset sorted from them (not recorded which). CDR3 sequence (DNA): TGTGCCAGCAGCTCCTTGGGGGACGTGGGCTACGAGCAGTACTTC. Its translation: CASSSLGDVGYEQYF. Looking up the rest from reference TRBV7-2 and TRBJ2-7 gives the full variable domain: GAGVSQSPSNKVTEKGKDVELRCDPISGHTALYWYRQSLGQGLEFLIYFQGNSAPDKSGLPSDRFSAERTGGSVSTLTIQRTQQEDSAVYLCASSSLGDVGYEQYFGPGTRLTVT.